This T cell receptor (beta chain) was profiled in a study of T cells in tumors after PD-1 blockade. Data came from immunoSEQ multiplex PCR; TCRdb stores just in-frame clones and leaves some out. The sample holds about 19,000 clones, over 70% seen once. The clonotype originates from a human donor with advanced basal cell or squamous cell carcinoma (not recorded which). The material sequenced was PBMCs, taken after anti-PD-1 therapy.

The DNA of the CDR3 is TGTGCCAGCAGCGATGGGACAGGGGTAAAGCAGTTCTTC. This codes for CASSDGTGVKQFF. The rearrangement uses TRBV9 and TRBJ2-1; TRBD1 matches at 10 bases. With 3 bases clipped from V and 11 bases from J, the junction kept 5 bases outside the gene matches. The CDR3 has 13 residues. Looked up from germline, CDR1 is SGDLS and CDR2 is YYNGEE.